This T cell receptor beta chain appears in the sequencing data of a study of human T cells and chemical hapten exposure. About the study: Sensitization employed 2% DPC on approximately 2 cm by approximately 2 cm of upper inner arm skin. Patients, predominantly female, presented with alopecia areata, totalis or universalis. General study points: PT1 expanded TCR counts correlated positively with patch test score. Expanded TCR sets contained significantly more large CDR3 similarity clusters than controls.

TCRdb passed the RACE reads through MiXCR, listing each CDR3 protein once. The table lists approximately 320,000 distinct CDR3 sequences, about 5% of them singletons. This clonotype was seen a few times. Its specificity is unknown. This CDR3 is 15 amino acids long. Germline CDR1 SEHNR, CDR2 FQNEAQ (reference sequence). Trimming took 2 bases from V and 8 from J; bases not matched to a gene: 11. Indicated time point: pre-sensitization, week 0. Sample treatment: therapeutic diphenylcyclopropenone sensitization with weekly scalp DPC. The receptor comes from a woman between 18 and 29 years old with alopecia areata. Some clones in this sample may be carry-over from other donors' samples. V usage is TRBV7-9 and J usage is TRBJ1-2; 7 bases map to TRBD1. The source material was whole blood, sampled in connection with sensitization to the hapten diphenylcyclopropenone (DPC). In nucleotides, the CDR3 is TGTGCCAGCAGCTTAAAAGGAGAGGGGGCGCTGGGCTACACCTTC. It is translated as CASSLKGEGALGYTF.